The entry that follows covers one T cell receptor (beta chain) sequence. Its target is not known. V lost 2 bases and J 4 bases, leaving 11 bases between the germline ends. CDR1 is SNHLY and CDR2 is FYNNEI in the germline V gene. The CDR3 is made up of 14 amino acids. This entry comes from a study of shared clonotypes between healthy human individuals. Broader study findings: What naive subsets generally showed was a larger estimated richness than memory subsets showed. Roughly 4.7% was the fraction of naive CD4 clonotypes found shared across several donors. The study's rarefaction showed incomplete sorted-subset sequencing despite large depth.

Cells designated naive CD8 were CD45RO-negative and were positively selected for CCR7, with terminally differentiated effector memory CD45RA+ cells excluded. TCRdb keeps only in-frame clones here, not all; method: immunoSEQ multiplex PCR. Seen here are 600,000 or so clones, about 95% observed once, and the top ten hold over 0.09%. This sequence was found in a woman aged 30 to 39 in good health. The J gene is TRBJ1-2, the V gene TRBV2, with D possibly being TRBD1 (5 bases). Sample: naive CD8+ T cells sorted from blood. The DNA of the CDR3 is TGTGCCAGCAGTGAATCGGGACTCTCCTATGGCTACACCTTC. Translation: CASSESGLSYGYTF. The complete variable domain, with remaining parts taken from reference TRBV2 and TRBJ1-2, reads EPEVTQTPSHQVTQMGQEVILRCVPISNHLYFYWYRQILGQKVEFLVSFYNNEISEKSEIFDDQFSVERPDGSNFTLKIRSTKLEDSAMYFCASSESGLSYGYTFGSGTRLTVV.